The present entry profiles one TCR beta chain with its context. Its antigen is undetermined. This sample stems from a study of shared clonotypes between healthy human individuals. The data were produced by immunoSEQ multiplex PCR, yet TCRdb's version contains in-frame clones alone and is incomplete. The sample shows about 2 million clones, around 95% of them seen only once. This CDR3 is built from 12 residues. CDR1 ENHRY and CDR2 SYGVKD come from the germline V gene. After removal of 8 bases from V and 5 bases from J, the junction contained 4 bases not matched to a gene. Findings of the study overall: What naive subsets generally showed was a larger estimated richness than memory subsets showed. A small donor pool kept down the genetic and exposure-history diversity that was represented.

Donors, healthy HIV-negative adults, lacked recent acute infections or vaccinations. Material: naive CD4+ T cells sorted from blood. Sample subset: CD45RA+ positively selected. The source of this sequence is a man aged 18 to 29 in good health. J is TRBJ2-7 and V is TRBV10-3; TRBD2 aligns across 9 bases. CDR3: CAIGTSYDEQYF. The DNA of the CDR3 is TGTGCCATCGGGACTAGCTACGACGAGCAGTACTTC.